Below are 28 T cell receptor beta chains sequenced from a single sample in a study of blood T cell repertoires in COVID-19. Using immunoSEQ multiplex PCR, the repertoire was profiled, and TCRdb retains in-frame clones only, with some absent. Among approximately 210,000 clones listed, more than 80% were seen once. The material sequenced was PBMCs or T cells enriched from blood (not recorded which). These receptors came from a woman aged 18-29 years who had recovered from COVID-19.

This chain joins TRBV28 and TRBJ1-5, with D unclear. CDR3 length: 14 amino acids. Germline CDR1 is MDHEN and CDR2 is SYDVKM. V was pared by 7 bases and J by 1 base, with 11 bases between. The CDR3 DNA follows: TGTGCCAGCATCTTTAGTTCGAGCAATCAGCCCCAGCATTTT. Its translation: CASIFSSSNQPQHF.

The chain couples TRBV11-2 to TRBJ1-6; no reliable D call. CDR3 size: 12 residues. The V and J ends lost 2 bases and 7 bases respectively, with 3 bases between them. Germline values: CDR1 SGHAT, CDR2 FQNNGV. The DNA for the CDR3 is TGTGCCAGCAGCTTAAGCAATTCACCCCTCCACTTT. Amino acids: CASSLSNSPLHF.

V is TRBV9 and J is TRBJ2-1; possibly TRBD2 for D (6 bases). Trimming took 0 bases from V and 7 from J, leaving 14 bases between them. The CDR3 contains 15 residues. Per germline, CDR1 SGDLS and CDR2 YYNGEE. The CDR3 sequence: CASSVDGGERNEQFF. In nucleotides, the CDR3 is TGTGCCAGCAGCGTAGACGGCGGGGAGCGGAATGAGCAGTTCTTC.

CDR3 region: CASTDRAWSGEQYF. CDR3 sequence (DNA): TGCGCCAGCACCGACAGGGCTTGGTCTGGGGAGCAGTACTTC. The chain employs TRBV23-1 and TRBJ2-7; 7 positions match TRBD1. TRBV23-1 is an ORF, with its function uncertain. The CDR3 runs 14 residues. The V segment lost 7 bases and the J segment 7 bases; nucleotides outside the gene matches: 13.

The rearrangement joins TRBV12-3 or TRBV12-4 to TRBJ2-7; D is possibly TRBD2 (7 bases). The CDR3 extends over 13 amino acids. Between the trimmed V and J ends, which lost 9 bases and 3 bases, there was a span of 15 bases. This CDR3 reads CARRGGYFYEQYF. CDR3 DNA: TGTGCCAGAAGGGGGGGTTACTTCTACGAGCAGTACTTC.

The rearrangement joins TRBV10-3 to TRBJ2-5; TRBD1 agrees at 9 bases. Losses at the gene ends were 3 bases for V and 6 bases for J; bases not matched to a gene: 8. Germline V gene lookup returns CDR1 ENHRY and CDR2 SYGVKD. This CDR3 region has 15 residues. CDR3 region: CAISESGTGMKTQYF. The CDR3 DNA follows: TGTGCCATCAGTGAATCGGGGACAGGGATGAAGACCCAGTACTTC.

CDR3 amino acids: CATSDLVRGVDTQYF. CDR3 DNA sequence: TGTGCCACCAGTGATTTGGTGCGGGGCGTAGATACGCAGTATTTT. The chain links TRBV24-1 to TRBJ2-3, with D possibly TRBD2 on 6 matching bases. CDR1 is KGHDR, CDR2 SFDVKD, per germline. This CDR3 spans 15 amino acids. V was cut by 0 bases and J by 5 bases, with 11 bases left in between.

The chain uses TRBV10-3 and TRBJ1-2; 8 bases are shared with TRBD1. With V trimmed by 1 base and J by 8 bases, 6 bases remained unmatched. Germline V gives CDR1 ENHRY, CDR2 SYGVKD. The CDR3 runs 14 residues. Here the CDR3 reads CAISEFDRGRGYTF. The CDR3 DNA reads TGTGCCATCAGTGAGTTTGACAGGGGACGCGGCTACACCTTC.

The chain employs TRBV19 and TRBJ1-6; TRBD1 matches at 12 bases. The germline V gene has CDR1 LNHDA and CDR2 SQIVND (reference sequence). The trim removed 5 bases at V and 9 bases at J, leaving 8 bases unmatched. This CDR3 is built from 16 residues. CDR3 amino acids: CASSGYGTGGGSPLHF. The CDR3 nucleotides read TGTGCCAGTAGTGGTTACGGGACAGGGGGCGGTTCACCCCTCCACTTT.

The J gene is TRBJ1-4, the V gene TRBV13; D remains unclear. This CDR3 is 15 amino acids long. V lost 5 bases and J 7 bases, leaving 17 bases between the germline ends. In germline, CDR1 is PRHDT, CDR2 FYEKMQ (reference sequence). Here the CDR3 reads CASSPRHGWLEKLFF. The CDR3 DNA follows: TGTGCCAGCAGCCCACGACATGGATGGCTTGAAAAACTGTTTTTT.

The chain joins TRBV11-2 to TRBJ2-1; 8 bases map to TRBD2. The V segment lost 6 bases and the J segment 10 bases; nucleotides outside the gene matches: 14. The CDR3 is made up of 15 amino acids. From germline, CDR1 is SGHAT and CDR2 FQNNGV. The CDR3 protein is CASSNPWAGGGEQFF. CDR3 nucleotides: TGTGCCAGCAGTAATCCTTGGGCGGGGGGCGGAGAGCAGTTCTTC.

The J gene is TRBJ1-6, the V gene TRBV27; D gene ambiguous. Germline CDR1 reads MNHEY; CDR2 reads SMNVEV (reference sequence). Trimming stripped 6 bases from V and 10 bases from J, with 19 bases between. This CDR3 comprises 15 residues. The CDR3 region is CASSHPDGAGSPLHF. DNA for the CDR3: TGTGCCAGCAGCCACCCAGACGGAGCCGGGTCACCCCTCCACTTT.

This rearrangement joins TRBV12-3 or TRBV12-4 to TRBJ2-5; no definite D call. The CDR3 length is 13 residues. V was pared by 3 bases and J by 4 bases, with 9 bases between. The CDR3 nucleotides are TGTGCCAGCAGTTTCACGAGATCAGAGACCCAGTACTTC. Its protein is CASSFTRSETQYF.

This clone was seen only a few times. The genes are TRBV5-6 and TRBJ1-2, with TRBD1 identical over 9 bases. The V gene's germline CDR1 is SGHDT and CDR2 YYEEEE. This CDR3 is 15 amino acids long. J lost 6 bases, V lost 3 bases, and 9 bases had no gene match. CDR3 residues: CASSYDRGAFDGYTF. In DNA, the CDR3 is TGTGCCAGCAGCTACGACAGGGGGGCCTTCGATGGCTACACCTTC.

The chain combines TRBV30 with TRBJ1-2; D possibly corresponds to TRBD1 (5 bases). Germline values: CDR1 GTSNPN, CDR2 SVGIG (reference sequence). The CDR3 totals 16 residues. Trimming pared 4 bases from V and 4 bases from J, leaving 22 bases between. CDR3 coding DNA: TGTGCCTGGACCCTCCCTGGGGGGGGATCTAGCTATGGCTACACCTTC. This gives the protein CAWTLPGGGSSYGYTF. The variable domain in full, with the rest retrieved from reference TRBV30 and TRBJ1-2, is SQTIHQWPATLVQPVGSPLSLECTVEGTSNPNLYWYRQAAGRGLQLLFYSVGIGQISSEVPQNLSASRPQDRQFILSSKKLLLSDSGFYLCAWTLPGGGSSYGYTFGSGTRLTVV.

The V call is TRBV5-1, the J call TRBJ2-2; the D is unclear. V was pared by 2 bases and J by 1 base, with 12 bases between. This CDR3 spans 16 amino acids. Germline CDR1 reads SGHRS; CDR2 reads YFSETQ. The CDR3 coding sequence is TGCGCCAGCAGCTTAGGCTCGCGGCTGAACACCGGGGAGCTGTTTTTT. Residues: CASSLGSRLNTGELFF.

Regarding this clone: The sample holds other DNA sequences that translate to the same CDR3. The chain recombines TRBV15 with TRBJ2-7; TRBD2 is a possible D gene (6 bases). Deletions cut 1 base from V and 7 bases from J, with 8 bases between. This CDR3 comprises 12 residues. Germline CDR1 is LNHNV and CDR2 is YYDKDF (reference sequence). The CDR3 sequence is CATSRAGGEQYF. DNA for the CDR3: TGTGCCACCAGCAGAGCCGGGGGTGAGCAGTACTTC. Full variable domain (remainder filled in from reference TRBV15 and TRBJ2-7): DAMVIQNPRYQVTQFGKPVTLSCSQTLNHNVMYWYQQKSSQAPKLLFHYYDKDFNNEADTPDNFQSRRPNTSFCFLDIRSPGLGDTAMYLCATSRAGGEQYFGPGTRLTVT.

This rearrangement joins TRBV7-2 to TRBJ2-7, with 9 bases that match TRBD1. The V gene end was trimmed by 3 bases and the J gene end by 0 bases; junction bases not matched to a gene: 3. The length of the CDR3 is 15 residues. CDR1 is SGHTA, CDR2 FQGNSA, per germline. The CDR3 DNA reads as TGTGCCAGCAGCTTTGAGGACAGGGGCTCCTACGAGCAGTACTTC. Amino acid sequence: CASSFEDRGSYEQYF.

The J gene is TRBJ1-5, the V gene TRBV30; D gene uncertain. CDR3 length: 13 residues. Germline CDR1 is GTSNPN and CDR2 is SVGIG (reference sequence). Trimming took 2 bases from V and 3 from J, leaving 8 bases between them. This CDR3 reads CAWSRHINQPQHF. CDR3 DNA: TGTGCCTGGAGTAGACATATCAATCAGCCCCAGCATTTT.

This clone was detected once. The chain recombines TRBV5-4 with TRBJ1-4, with D perhaps matching TRBD1 (5 bases). V was clipped by 0 bases and J by 6 bases, with 12 bases between them. CDR1 and CDR2 from the germline V gene are SGHNT and YYREEE (reference sequence). The CDR3 is 15 residues long. CDR3 sequence reads: CASSLAWGSDEKLFF. The CDR3 region has the DNA TGTGCCAGCAGCTTGGCCTGGGGCTCTGATGAAAAACTGTTTTTT.

The V and J genes are TRBV1 and TRBJ1-2. TRBV1 is given as a pseudogene. This CDR3 region has 15 residues. CDR3 amino acids: CTSSQAWGEFYGYTF. The CDR3 DNA reads as TGCACCAGCAGCCAGGCTTGGGGGGAGTTCTATGGCTACACCTTC.

V usage is TRBV27 and J usage is TRBJ1-2; 9 bases agree with TRBD1. Germline-derived CDR1 and CDR2 are MNHEY and SMNVEV (reference sequence). The CDR3 consists of 12 residues. J was trimmed by 11 bases and V by 3 bases; bases with no gene match: 4. The CDR3 region is CASSLAGTGYTF. CDR3 in DNA: TGTGCCAGCAGTTTGGCCGGGACAGGGTACACCTTC.

This chain joins TRBV2 and TRBJ2-3; 11 bases map to TRBD2. This CDR3 is built from 16 residues. Looked up from germline, CDR1 is SNHLY and CDR2 is FYNNEI. V trimming: 8 bases; J trimming: 2 bases; junction bases outside the gene matches: 9. CDR3 loop: CASSSGTSGVTDTQYF. The CDR3 nucleotides read TGTGCCAGCTCCAGTGGGACTAGCGGAGTCACAGATACGCAGTATTTT. The whole variable domain, remainder taken from reference TRBV2 and TRBJ2-3, is EPEVTQTPSHQVTQMGQEVILRCVPISNHLYFYWYRQILGQKVEFLVSFYNNEISEKSEIFDDQFSVERPDGSNFTLKIRSTKLEDSAMYFCASSSGTSGVTDTQYFGPGTRLTVL.

The chain is built from TRBV25-1 and TRBJ2-2; 8 nucleotides align to TRBD1. The CDR3 consists of 17 residues. The trim removed 4 bases at V and 7 bases at J, leaving 14 bases unmatched. Germline V gene sequence: CDR1 MGHDK, CDR2 SYGVNS. The CDR3 DNA is TGTGCCAGCAGTGGGGGCAGGGGGCGCCCCGAGGGCGGGGAGCTGTTTTTT. Its translation: CASSGGRGRPEGGELFF.

The chain recombines TRBV30 with TRBJ1-2, with unresolved D. Germline CDR1 GTSNPN, CDR2 SVGIG (reference sequence). This CDR3 contains 13 residues. V lost 2 bases and J lost 1, with 8 bases in between. CDR3 sequence: CAWSPGNNYGYTF. The DNA for the CDR3 is TGTGCCTGGAGTCCGGGGAATAACTATGGCTACACCTTC.

The chain recombines TRBV25-1 with TRBJ2-2; the match to TRBD2 covers 7 bases. Trimming at V came to 5 bases and at J to 4 bases, leaving 13 bases not matched to a gene. Looked up from germline, CDR1 is MGHDK and CDR2 is SYGVNS. CDR3 length equals 17 residues. CDR3 residues: CASSSIVGGSSTGELFF. The CDR3 DNA follows: TGTGCCAGCAGTTCGATTGTGGGGGGGTCCTCCACCGGGGAGCTGTTTTTT. The variable domain in full, with the rest retrieved from reference TRBV25-1 and TRBJ2-2, is EADIYQTPRYLVIGTGKKITLECSQTMGHDKMYWYQQDPGMELHLIHYSYGVNSTEKGDLSSESTVSRIRTEHFPLTLESARPSHTSQYLCASSSIVGGSSTGELFFGEGSRLTVL.

V gene TRBV6-2 or TRBV6-3 combines with J gene TRBJ1-2; TRBD1 aligns across 9 bases. V lost 0 bases, J lost 3 bases, and 5 bases stayed unmatched. This CDR3 spans 16 amino acids. The germline V gene encodes CDR1 MNHEY and CDR2 SVGEGT. The CDR3 coding sequence is TGTGCCAGCAGTTACTCTAGCACAGGGGGCGACTATGGCTACACCTTC. This sequence encodes CASSYSSTGGDYGYTF.

The rearrangement uses TRBV2 and TRBJ2-7; D possibly corresponds to TRBD1 (5 bases). The germline CDR1 and CDR2 sequences are SNHLY and FYNNEI. The CDR3 runs 11 residues. The CDR3 loop reads CAGGQGYEQYF. The DNA for the CDR3 is TGTGCAGGTGGGCAGGGCTACGAGCAGTACTTC.